The entry below describes one T cell receptor beta chain. The data derive from a study of blood T cell repertoires in COVID-19. At the level of the study: Nucleic acid was either cDNA or gDNA, and it came from T cells, B-cell-depleted T cells, or PBMCs.

V lost 5 bases to trimming and J lost 2 bases; unmatched junction nucleotides: 8. Germline V CDR1 and CDR2: KGHSH, LQKENI. This CDR3 has 16 amino acids. Repertoires were generated with immunoSEQ multiplex PCR, while TCRdb's copy carries only in-frame clones and drops some. The data contain approximately 250,000 clones, approximately 87% of them seen just once; the ten biggest clones take up roughly 8.6%. Sequencing was done on a sample of peripheral blood. The clonotype was recovered from a human donor in a cohort sampled during active COVID-19. V usage is TRBV18 and J usage is TRBJ2-5; 10 nucleotides match TRBD1. The CDR3 is CASSFPTGGMQETQYF. The CDR3 nucleotides are TGTGCCAGCTCATTTCCGACAGGGGGCATGCAAGAGACCCAGTACTTC.